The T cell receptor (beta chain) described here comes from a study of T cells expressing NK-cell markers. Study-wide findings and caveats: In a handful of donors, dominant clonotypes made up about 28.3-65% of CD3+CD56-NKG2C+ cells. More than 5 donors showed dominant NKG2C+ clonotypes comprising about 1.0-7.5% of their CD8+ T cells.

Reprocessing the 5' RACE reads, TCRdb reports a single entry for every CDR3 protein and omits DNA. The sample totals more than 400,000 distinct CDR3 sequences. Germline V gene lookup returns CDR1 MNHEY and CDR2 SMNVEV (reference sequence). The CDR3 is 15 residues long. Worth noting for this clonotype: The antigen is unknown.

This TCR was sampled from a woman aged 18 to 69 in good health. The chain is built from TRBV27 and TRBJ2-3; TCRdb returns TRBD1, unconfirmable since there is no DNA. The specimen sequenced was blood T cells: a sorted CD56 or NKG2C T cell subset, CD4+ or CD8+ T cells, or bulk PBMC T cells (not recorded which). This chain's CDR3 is CASSLWGQGTDTQYF.